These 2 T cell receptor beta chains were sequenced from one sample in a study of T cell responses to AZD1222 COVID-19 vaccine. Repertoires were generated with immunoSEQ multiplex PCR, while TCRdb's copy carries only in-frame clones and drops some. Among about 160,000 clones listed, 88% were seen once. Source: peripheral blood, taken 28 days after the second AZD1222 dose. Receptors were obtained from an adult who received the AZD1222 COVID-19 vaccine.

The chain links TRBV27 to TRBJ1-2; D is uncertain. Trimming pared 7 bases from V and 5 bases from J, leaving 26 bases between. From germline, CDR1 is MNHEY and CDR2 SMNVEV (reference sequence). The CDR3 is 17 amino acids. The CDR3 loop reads CASTPAIGKGQSYGYTF. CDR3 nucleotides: TGTGCCAGCACCCCAGCCATTGGGAAAGGCCAATCTTATGGCTACACCTTC.

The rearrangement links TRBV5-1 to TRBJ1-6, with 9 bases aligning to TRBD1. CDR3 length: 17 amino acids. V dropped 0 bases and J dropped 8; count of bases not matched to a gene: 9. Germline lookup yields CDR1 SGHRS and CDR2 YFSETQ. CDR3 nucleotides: TGCGCCAGCAGCTTGGGGGGCCTGACAGGGGGATATTCACCCCTCCACTTT. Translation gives CASSLGGLTGGYSPLHF.